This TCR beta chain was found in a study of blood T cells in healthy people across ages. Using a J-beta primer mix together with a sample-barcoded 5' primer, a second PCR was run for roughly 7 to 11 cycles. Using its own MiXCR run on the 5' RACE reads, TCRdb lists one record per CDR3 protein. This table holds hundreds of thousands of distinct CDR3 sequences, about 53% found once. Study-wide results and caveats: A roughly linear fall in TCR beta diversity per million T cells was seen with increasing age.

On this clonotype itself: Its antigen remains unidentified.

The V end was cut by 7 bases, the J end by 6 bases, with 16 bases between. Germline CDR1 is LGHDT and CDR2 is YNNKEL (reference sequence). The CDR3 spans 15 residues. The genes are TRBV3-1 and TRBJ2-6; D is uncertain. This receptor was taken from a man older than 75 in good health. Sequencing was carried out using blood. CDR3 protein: CASTSPTAPANVLTF. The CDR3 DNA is TGTGCCAGCACCTCGCCAACAGCACCGGCCAACGTCCTGACTTTC.